The rows below give T cell receptor beta chains drawn from one sample of a study of shared clonotypes between healthy human individuals. Clones were sequenced by immunoSEQ multiplex PCR, and TCRdb holds only the in-frame ones, with some missing. The top ten clones hold around 0.14% of a sample with 2,500,000 or so clones, roughly 92% of them seen once. Source material: naive CD4+ T cells sorted from blood. The origin of the receptors is a man between 18 and 35 years old in good health. Both conserved end residues are part of each CDR3. The order of the fields is J gene, D gene, clone size, V gene, CDR3 protein, CDR3 DNA. A D gene is named only where the DNA matches it firmly. Rows give clone size only sometimes, using once, few, many, or a class for an expanded clone.

TRBJ1-6 | NA | few | TRBV30 | CAWRGNSPLHF | TGTGCCTGGAGGGGTAATTCACCCCTCCACTTT
TRBJ1-2 | NA | NA | TRBV11-2 | CASSLGGLLNYGYTF | TGTGCCAGCAGCTTAGGGGGACTCCTTAACTATGGCTACACCTTC
TRBJ2-7 | NA | once | TRBV18 | CASSPTGTFEQYF | TGTGCCAGCTCACCTACCGGGACATTCGAGCAGTACTTC
TRBJ1-3 | TRBD1 | NA | TRBV5-1 | CASSLSADRDWDTIYF | TGCGCCAGCAGCTTGAGTGCGGACAGGGATTGGGACACCATATATTTT
TRBJ1-4 | NA | NA | TRBV5-1 | CASSLVLSSEKLFF | TGCGCCAGCAGCTTAGTACTATCCTCCGAAAAACTGTTTTTT
TRBJ2-1 | NA | NA | TRBV2 | CASSRDDYNEQFF | TGTGCCAGCAGTCGGGACGACTACAATGAGCAGTTCTTC
TRBJ2-7 | TRBD1 | NA | TRBV30 | CAWSWGDRGREQYF | TGTGCCTGGAGTTGGGGGGACAGGGGTAGGGAGCAGTACTTC
TRBJ1-2 | NA | NA | TRBV9 | CASSPRQDQYGYTF | TGTGCCAGCAGCCCCCGACAGGACCAATATGGCTACACCTTC
TRBJ1-5 | TRBD1 | once | TRBV27 | CASSFYVPGQGRANQPQHF | TGTGCCAGCAGTTTCTACGTCCCGGGACAGGGAAGGGCGAATCAGCCCCAGCATTTT
TRBJ1-5 | TRBD1 | NA | TRBV28 | CASSLRRGSNQPQHF | TGTGCCAGCAGTTTACGCAGGGGGAGCAATCAGCCCCAGCATTTT
TRBJ2-6 | NA | NA | TRBV6-1 | CASSATGPASGANVLTF | TGTGCCAGCAGTGCCACGGGTCCCGCCTCTGGGGCCAACGTCCTGACTTTC
TRBJ1-5 | NA | NA | TRBV2 | CASSDAEISPQHF | TGTGCCAGCAGTGATGCAGAGATCAGCCCCCAGCATTTT